The 15 T cell receptor beta chains below were found in one sample sequenced in a study of T cells in localized non-small cell lung cancer. Produced via immunoSEQ multiplex PCR; TCRdb's table is partial and in-frame only. The sample records about 6,100 clones, over 40% being singletons. Here the sequenced sample was lung tumor tissue, taken before any cancer treatment. These receptors were obtained from a man between 40 and 69 years old with stage III lung adenocarcinoma.

The V and J genes are TRBV11-3 and TRBJ1-4; TRBD1 aligns across 10 bases. The CDR3 loop spans 18 amino acids. Germline CDR1 SGHNT, CDR2 YENEEA. Trimming took 5 bases from V and 0 from J; bases not matched to a gene: 9. For the CDR3, the DNA is TGTGCCAGCAGCCATCCAGGACAGGGGGGTCCAACTAATGAAAAACTGTTTTTT. Its protein product is CASSHPGQGGPTNEKLFF.

V gene TRBV19 combines with J gene TRBJ1-3, with D possibly matching TRBD1 (5 bases). V lost 6 bases and J 4 bases, leaving 7 bases between the germline ends. This CDR3 contains 12 residues. Germline assignment: CDR1 LNHDA and CDR2 SQIVND (reference sequence). In DNA form, the CDR3 reads TGTGCCAGTAGGCCAGGGGGAAACACCATATATTTT. Its translation is CASRPGGNTIYF.

The chain joins TRBV18 to TRBJ1-5; the D gene is possibly TRBD1 (6 bases). From germline, CDR1 is KGHSH and CDR2 LQKENI. Trimming left V 3 bases short and J 0 bases short, with 15 bases between. CDR3 length equals 17 residues. In DNA, the CDR3 is TGTGCCAGCTCACCCCTCGGGACACCTCATAGCAATCAGCCCCAGCATTTT. Its protein product is CASSPLGTPHSNQPQHF.

In this sample, this clone turned up a few times. This rearrangement joins TRBV29-1 to TRBJ1-2; D perhaps matches TRBD1 (5 bases). The germline gives CDR1 SQVTM, CDR2 ANQGSEA. Trimming removed 4 bases at V and 4 bases at J, with 10 bases between. CDR3 length: 12 amino acids. CDR3 residues: CSVALGVYGYTF. As DNA, the CDR3 is TGCAGCGTTGCTTTGGGGGTCTATGGCTACACCTTC.

The chain carries TRBV28 and TRBJ1-2; 9 nucleotides align to TRBD1. The germline V gene has CDR1 MDHEN and CDR2 SYDVKM. With 3 bases clipped from V and 5 bases from J, the junction kept 7 bases outside the gene matches. CDR3 size: 15 residues. The CDR3 DNA follows: TGTGCCAGCAGTTTCCTAACAGGGGGCGGTTATGGCTACACCTTC. Its protein is CASSFLTGGGYGYTF.

The chain combines TRBV18 with TRBJ1-5; weak D call: TRBD1 (6 bases). Germline V gene data show CDR1 as KGHSH and CDR2 as LQKENI. There are 14 residues in the CDR3. Trimming stripped 3 bases from V and 3 bases from J, with 9 bases between. CDR3 loop: CASSPQGINQPQHF. CDR3 nucleotide sequence: TGTGCCAGCTCACCTCAGGGGATCAATCAGCCCCAGCATTTT.

This clone has just one count. This chain connects TRBV19 to TRBJ1-4; tentative D call: TRBD1 (6 bases). With 6 bases removed from V and 7 bases from J, the gap between germline ends came to 12 bases. This CDR3 is built from 13 residues. From germline, CDR1 is LNHDA and CDR2 SQIVND (reference sequence). The CDR3 bases are TGTGCCAGTAGGTCAAGGGGGAGTGAAAAACTGTTTTTT. Translation: CASRSRGSEKLFF.

This clone is judged medium-sized. J is TRBJ1-3 and V is TRBV6-8; TRBD1 is a possible D gene (5 bases). The V and J ends lost 10 bases and 0 bases respectively, with 10 bases between them. This CDR3 has 13 residues. The germline V gene has CDR1 MNHGY and CDR2 SAAAGT. CDR3 coding DNA: TGTGCCATACTGACAGACTCTGGAAACACCATATATTTT. It specifies CAILTDSGNTIYF.

For this clone: At one of its ends the junction is not consistent with the germline gene, which may arise from a read error. This chain connects TRBV18 to TRBJ1-5; possibly TRBD1 for D (6 bases). Germline V gene sequence: CDR1 KGHSH, CDR2 LQKENI. There are 14 residues in the CDR3. In DNA form, the CDR3 reads TGTGCCAGCTCACCCAGGGGTAGCAATCAGCCCCAACATTTT. It yields the protein CASSPRGSNQPQHF.

This clone was observed a few times. The chain combines TRBV6-8 with TRBJ1-1; tentatively, D is TRBD1 (6 bases). Deletions cut 6 bases from V and 5 bases from J, with 16 bases between. Germline V gene lookup returns CDR1 MNHGY and CDR2 SAAAGT. This CDR3 spans 14 amino acids. The CDR3 coding sequence is TGTGCCAGCAGCTTGAACAGGGATGGGACTGAAGCTTTCTTT. Translating gives CASSLNRDGTEAFF.

By sample fraction, this clone is large. The chain is built from TRBV11-3 and TRBJ1-4; D ambiguous. This CDR3 is built from 15 residues. Germline CDR1 and CDR2: SGHNT and YENEEA. The V and J ends lost 5 bases and 7 bases respectively, with 17 bases between them. CDR3 residues: CASSLLGSTGEKLFF. The CDR3 DNA is TGTGCCAGCAGCCTGCTGGGGTCAACGGGTGAAAAACTGTTTTTT.

The rearrangement uses TRBV7-6 and TRBJ2-3; 10 positions agree with TRBD2. The CDR3 has 17 residues. Unmatched junction bases numbered 7, after V lost 2 bases and J lost 2 bases. Germline CDR1 SGHVS, CDR2 FNYEAQ. The CDR3 nucleotides are TGTGCCAGCAGCTTACTCCCCAGCGGGGGGGCCACAGATACGCAGTATTTT. As protein: CASSLLPSGGATDTQYF. Full variable domain (rest looked up from reference TRBV7-6 and TRBJ2-3): GAGVSQSPRYKVTKRGQDVALRCDPISGHVSLYWYRQALGQGPEFLTYFNYEAQQDKSGLPNDRFSAERPEGSISTLTIQRTEQRDSAMYRCASSLLPSGGATDTQYFGPGTRLTVL.

The CDR3 loop reads CASSEGLGTEAFF. The CDR3 DNA follows: TGTGCCAGCAGTGAAGGGTTGGGCACTGAAGCTTTCTTT. This sequence joins TRBV25-1 and TRBJ1-1, with D unresolved. The CDR3 is made up of 13 amino acids. CDR1 is MGHDK and CDR2 is SYGVNS in the germline V gene. Between the trimmed V and J ends, which lost 2 bases and 4 bases, there was a span of 8 bases.

The CDR3, as DNA: TGTGCCAGCTCATCGAACAGGGAAAGGAACGAGCAGTACTTC. Protein sequence: CASSSNRERNEQYF. The chain is built from TRBV18 and TRBJ2-7, with D maybe TRBD1 (6 bases). Germline V gene sequence: CDR1 KGHSH, CDR2 LQKENI. This CDR3 has 14 residues. V was pared by 5 bases and J by 5 bases, with 16 bases between.

This chain links TRBV30 with TRBJ2-5; no firm D call. The CDR3 extends over 12 amino acids. Germline loops: CDR1 GTSNPN, CDR2 SVGIG (reference sequence). V lost 4 bases, J lost 5 bases, and 11 bases lay in between. CDR3 nucleotide sequence: TGTGCCTGGATCCTGAGCCGGGAGACCCAGTACTTC. Translating gives CAWILSRETQYF. Variable domain in full (rest from reference TRBV30 and TRBJ2-5): SQTIHQWPATLVQPVGSPLSLECTVEGTSNPNLYWYRQAAGRGLQLLFYSVGIGQISSEVPQNLSASRPQDRQFILSSKKLLLSDSGFYLCAWILSRETQYFGPGTRLLVL.